This TCR beta chain came from a study of blood T cell repertoires in COVID-19. Generated by immunoSEQ multiplex PCR, the TCRdb table keeps only in-frame clones and is missing some. The sample yields hundreds of thousands of clones, approximately 86% seen once. This CDR3 has 15 residues. Germline V CDR1 and CDR2: WNHNN, SYGVQD (reference sequence). Trimming removed 3 bases from V and 5 bases from J; junction bases left unmatched: 7. J is TRBJ2-7 and V is TRBV10-1; 10 bases are shared with TRBD1. The sequence was collected from a woman in her 30s with acute COVID-19. Sample: PBMCs or T cells enriched from blood (not recorded which). As DNA, the CDR3 is TGCGCCAGCAGTGACAGGGGACAGGGGATCCACGAGCAGTACTTC. Translated, it gives CASSDRGQGIHEQYF.